Listed below are T cell receptor beta chains from one sample, sequenced in a study of tumor and adjacent non-tumor tissue in lung cancer. Using its own MiXCR run on the multiplex PCR reads, TCRdb lists one record per CDR3 protein. The data contain around 71,000 distinct CDR3 sequences, over 60% of them singletons. Source material: lung tumor tissue. The receptors originated from a woman in her 40s with non-small cell lung cancer. CDR3s include the opening cysteine and the closing phenylalanine or tryptophan. A D gene is named only where the DNA matches it firmly. Clone size, where shown, is once, few, many, or a class for clones that have expanded.

clone size: NA; J gene: TRBJ1-2; CDR3 length: 15; D gene: NA; V gene: TRBV7-8; CDR3 DNA: TGTGCCAGCAGCTCCCAGGCTGGACAGAATTATGGCTACACCTTC; CDR3 protein: CASSSQAGQNYGYTF
clone size: NA; J gene: TRBJ2-3; CDR3 length: 15; D gene: NA; V gene: TRBV11-2; CDR3 DNA: TGTGCCAGCAACTCTGAGCTGATAGACACAGATACGCAGTGTTTT; CDR3 protein: CASNSELIDTDTQCF
clone size: many; J gene: TRBJ2-3; CDR3 length: 14; D gene: NA; V gene: TRBV20-1; CDR3 DNA: TGCAGTGCTAGAGATTCTAGCCAGCGGTTAACGCAGTATTTT; CDR3 protein: CSARDSSQRLTQYF
clone size: once; J gene: TRBJ2-1; CDR3 length: 13; D gene: TRBD2; V gene: TRBV6-1; CDR3 DNA: TGTGCCGCTGGGCGGGGGGTAGTTCTTGAGCAGTTCTTC; CDR3 protein: CAAGRGVVLEQFF
clone size: NA; J gene: TRBJ2-5; CDR3 length: 11; D gene: NA; V gene: TRBV10-3; CDR3 DNA: TGTGCCACGGGGTTAGGGGAGACCCAGTACTTC; CDR3 protein: CATGLGETQYF
clone size: many; J gene: TRBJ1-2; CDR3 length: 19; D gene: TRBD1; V gene: TRBV28; CDR3 DNA: TGTGCCAGCAGTAGAGGAACCCCGGGGACAGGGGCCTCTAACTATGGCTACACCTTC; CDR3 protein: CASSRGTPGTGASNYGYTF
clone size: NA; J gene: TRBJ2-7; CDR3 length: 13; D gene: NA; V gene: TRBV4-1; CDR3 DNA: TGCGCCAGCAGCCAAGTGATCGCCTATGAGCAATACTTC; CDR3 protein: CASSQVIAYEQYF
clone size: NA; J gene: TRBJ1-1; CDR3 length: 11; D gene: NA; V gene: TRBV29-1; CDR3 DNA: TGCAACGTGAGCCTAGGCACTAAAGCTTTCTTT; CDR3 protein: CNVSLGTKAFF
clone size: NA; J gene: TRBJ1-2; CDR3 length: 15; D gene: TRBD1; V gene: TRBV4-1; CDR3 DNA: TGCACCAGCAGCCTAGCCACTGGGACAGACTATGGCTACACCTTC; CDR3 protein: CTSSLATGTDYGYTF
clone size: NA; J gene: TRBJ2-1; CDR3 length: 16; D gene: TRBD2; V gene: TRBV29-1; CDR3 DNA: TGCAGCGTTGAAGCAATGACTGGCGGGAGGGGGAGTGAGCAATTCTTC; CDR3 protein: CSVEAMTGGRGSEQFF
clone size: NA; J gene: TRBJ2-7; CDR3 length: 15; D gene: NA; V gene: TRBV5-5; CDR3 DNA: TGTGCCAGCAGCTCACAGGGCTCGAACTCCTACGAGCCGTACTTC; CDR3 protein: CASSSQGSNSYEPYF
clone size: many; J gene: TRBJ2-2; CDR3 length: 16; D gene: NA; V gene: TRBV6-5; CDR3 DNA: TGTGCCAGCAGTAACCCCCGGGACTGGGTCACCGGGGAGCTGTTTTTT; CDR3 protein: CASSNPRDWVTGELFF
clone size: NA; J gene: TRBJ2-6; CDR3 length: 18; D gene: NA; V gene: TRBV6-5; CDR3 DNA: TGTGCCAGCAACCACGGGGGTACTTCCCGCTCTGGGGCCAACGTCCTTACTTTC; CDR3 protein: CASNHGGTSRSGANVLTF
clone size: NA; J gene: TRBJ1-4; CDR3 length: 15; D gene: NA; V gene: TRBV7-9; CDR3 DNA: TGTGCCACTACGACCCAAACCGGCAATAATGAAAAACTGATTTTT; CDR3 protein: CATTTQTGNNEKLIF
clone size: NA; J gene: TRBJ2-1; CDR3 length: 11; D gene: NA; V gene: TRBV29-1; CDR3 DNA: TGCAGCGTTACTACACAGAGGGAGAAGTTCTTC; CDR3 protein: CSVTTQREKFF
clone size: once; J gene: TRBJ1-3; CDR3 length: 14; D gene: NA; V gene: TRBV12-3/TRBV12-4; CDR3 DNA: TGTGCCTGCTGTTTGGCAGTCTCTGGAAACACCATATATTTT; CDR3 protein: CACCLAVSGNTIYF
clone size: once; J gene: TRBJ2-3; CDR3 length: 18; D gene: NA; V gene: TRBV20-1; CDR3 DNA: TGCAGTGCCTCTGGCAGCGCGAGGGCCCTCGTTTTGACAGATACGCGGTATTTT; CDR3 protein: CSASGSARALVLTDTRYF
clone size: NA; J gene: TRBJ1-2; CDR3 length: 13; D gene: NA; V gene: TRBV11-2; CDR3 DNA: TGTACCAACAGCCCGAACAGGGAGAGGGGCTACACCTTC; CDR3 protein: CTNSPNRERGYTF
clone size: NA; J gene: TRBJ2-1; CDR3 length: 14; D gene: TRBD2; V gene: TRBV12-3/TRBV12-4; CDR3 DNA: TGTGCCAGCAGGGGTACTAGCGGTTACAATGAGCGGTTCTTC; CDR3 protein: CASRGTSGYNERFF
clone size: few; J gene: TRBJ2-7; CDR3 length: 14; D gene: TRBD1; V gene: TRBV7-8; CDR3 DNA: TGTGCCAGCAGCACCGGGACAGGATTCTACGAGCAGTACTTC; CDR3 protein: CASSTGTGFYEQYF
clone size: NA; J gene: TRBJ2-1; CDR3 length: 14; D gene: NA; V gene: TRBV11-3; CDR3 DNA: TGTGCCTGCAGCCCCAGACAGAGGCGCAATGAGCAGTTCTTC; CDR3 protein: CACSPRQRRNEQFF
clone size: NA; J gene: TRBJ2-5; CDR3 length: 16; D gene: TRBD2; V gene: TRBV28; CDR3 DNA: TGTGCCAGCAGTTCCCCGGGACTAGTGATTAGCGAGACCCAGTACTTC; CDR3 protein: CASSSPGLVISETQYF
clone size: NA; J gene: TRBJ2-5; CDR3 length: 14; D gene: NA; V gene: TRBV12-3/TRBV12-4; CDR3 DNA: TGTGTCAGCAGTTTAGAAGGAATTCAAGAGACCCACTACTTC; CDR3 protein: CVSSLEGIQETHYF
clone size: NA; J gene: TRBJ1-1; CDR3 length: 15; D gene: NA; V gene: TRBV5-8; CDR3 DNA: TGTGCCAGCAGCATGGTGGGCAGCCCGAACACTGAAGCTCTCTTT; CDR3 protein: CASSMVGSPNTEALF
clone size: once; J gene: TRBJ2-7; CDR3 length: 16; D gene: TRBD2; V gene: TRBV29-1; CDR3 DNA: TGCAGCGTTGAAGGACTAGCGGAAAGGCCAAGGGACGAGCAGTACTTC; CDR3 protein: CSVEGLAERPRDEQYF
clone size: NA; J gene: TRBJ2-1; CDR3 length: 14; D gene: NA; V gene: TRBV29-1; CDR3 DNA: TGCAGCGTTGCTGCGGGACAGATCTACAATGAGCAGAACTTC; CDR3 protein: CSVAAGQIYNEQNF
clone size: NA; J gene: TRBJ2-7; CDR3 length: 13; D gene: TRBD2; V gene: TRBV6-5; CDR3 DNA: TGTGCCGGCATCTCCATGGGGGGGTGTGAGCAGTACTTC; CDR3 protein: CAGISMGGCEQYF
clone size: NA; J gene: TRBJ2-1; CDR3 length: 14; D gene: NA; V gene: TRBV6-5; CDR3 DNA: TGTGCCAGCAGAACCACAACGGCCTACAATGAGCAGTTCTTC; CDR3 protein: CASRTTTAYNEQFF
clone size: NA; J gene: TRBJ2-4; CDR3 length: 18; D gene: TRBD2; V gene: TRBV20-1; CDR3 DNA: TGCAGTGCTAGATATTCGGGAGGAAAACAGGTGTTAAAAAACATTCAGTACTTC; CDR3 protein: CSARYSGGKQVLKNIQYF
clone size: many; J gene: TRBJ1-1; CDR3 length: 15; D gene: NA; V gene: TRBV5-5; CDR3 DNA: TGTGCCAGCATGAGGGGTCACGGAGGGAACACTGAAGCTTTCTTT; CDR3 protein: CASMRGHGGNTEAFF
clone size: NA; J gene: TRBJ2-4; CDR3 length: 13; D gene: NA; V gene: TRBV5-1; CDR3 DNA: TGCACTAGCTCGGGACAGCCCAAAAACATTCAGTACTTC; CDR3 protein: CTSSGQPKNIQYF
clone size: many; J gene: TRBJ2-5; CDR3 length: 14; D gene: NA; V gene: TRBV12-5; CDR3 DNA: TGTGCTAGTGGGGCCGCGGGGAAAGAAGAGACCCAGTACTTC; CDR3 protein: CASGAAGKEETQYF
clone size: NA; J gene: TRBJ2-1; CDR3 length: 15; D gene: NA; V gene: TRBV6-5; CDR3 DNA: TGTGCCAGCAGTTACACCTCAGGAGGAGACAATGAGCAGTTCTTC; CDR3 protein: CASSYTSGGDNEQFF
clone size: few; J gene: TRBJ2-1; CDR3 length: 15; D gene: TRBD2; V gene: TRBV12-3/TRBV12-4; CDR3 DNA: TGTGGCAGCAGCCCTATTAGCGGGAGGGCCAGGGAGCAGTTCTTC; CDR3 protein: CGSSPISGRAREQFF
clone size: NA; J gene: TRBJ1-5; CDR3 length: 15; D gene: NA; V gene: TRBV4-1; CDR3 DNA: TGTGCCAGCAGCCCACTTAGTGGTTTATATCAGCCCCAGCATTTT; CDR3 protein: CASSPLSGLYQPQHF
clone size: medium-sized; J gene: TRBJ2-1; CDR3 length: 11; D gene: NA; V gene: TRBV29-1; CDR3 DNA: TGCAGCATTTCCTCCGACAATGAGCAGTTCTTC; CDR3 protein: CSISSDNEQFF
clone size: NA; J gene: TRBJ2-2; CDR3 length: 16; D gene: TRBD1; V gene: TRBV20-1; CDR3 DNA: TGCAATGCTAGGTCCCTCACAGGGGGCTTCACCGGGGAACTGTTTTTT; CDR3 protein: CNARSLTGGFTGELFF
clone size: NA; J gene: TRBJ2-7; CDR3 length: 16; D gene: TRBD1; V gene: TRBV20-1; CDR3 DNA: TGCAGTGCTAGAGATTGGGGACAGGAAAGCTCCTACGAGCAGTATTTC; CDR3 protein: CSARDWGQESSYEQYF
clone size: NA; J gene: TRBJ1-2; CDR3 length: 15; D gene: NA; V gene: TRBV29-1; CDR3 DNA: TGCAGCGTGTGGGAAATCGACGGGATTAACTATGGCTACACCTTC; CDR3 protein: CSVWEIDGINYGYTF
clone size: many; J gene: TRBJ2-7; CDR3 length: 12; D gene: NA; V gene: TRBV6-2/TRBV6-3; CDR3 DNA: TGTGCCAGCAGTTACTCGGCCACCGAGCAGTACTTC; CDR3 protein: CASSYSATEQYF
clone size: NA; J gene: TRBJ2-1; CDR3 length: 11; D gene: NA; V gene: TRBV10-3; CDR3 DNA: TGTACCATCAGTGAGAGGAATGAGCAGTTCTTC; CDR3 protein: CTISERNEQFF
clone size: NA; J gene: TRBJ2-2; CDR3 length: 14; D gene: NA; V gene: TRBV6-5; CDR3 DNA: TGCGCCAGCAGTGGCTTTTCTAACAGCGGGGAGCTGTTTTTT; CDR3 protein: CASSGFSNSGELFF
clone size: many; J gene: TRBJ1-6; CDR3 length: 18; D gene: TRBD1; V gene: TRBV6-5; CDR3 DNA: TGTGCCAGCAGTTACTCCGGGGACAGGGTTTCCAATAATTCACCCCTCCACTTT; CDR3 protein: CASSYSGDRVSNNSPLHF
clone size: many; J gene: TRBJ2-1; CDR3 length: 17; D gene: TRBD2; V gene: TRBV20-1; CDR3 DNA: TGCAGTGCTAAAATCTTGACTAGCGGGGGACCCTACAATGAGCAGTTCTTC; CDR3 protein: CSAKILTSGGPYNEQFF
clone size: NA; J gene: TRBJ2-5; CDR3 length: 15; D gene: NA; V gene: TRBV4-1; CDR3 DNA: TGCGCCGGCAGCCGAGATCGGGACGGGGCCGAGACTCAGTACTTC; CDR3 protein: CAGSRDRDGAETQYF
clone size: NA; J gene: TRBJ1-4; CDR3 length: 16; D gene: NA; V gene: TRBV11-2; CDR3 DNA: TGTGCCAGCAGCCTTCAAGTCAAGGTGCGGGGCGGAAAACTGTTTTTT; CDR3 protein: CASSLQVKVRGGKLFF
clone size: NA; J gene: TRBJ2-7; CDR3 length: 15; D gene: NA; V gene: TRBV11-2; CDR3 DNA: TGTGCCAACAGCTTAGAACCCCAGATGTCCTACGAGCAGTACTTC; CDR3 protein: CANSLEPQMSYEQYF
clone size: NA; J gene: TRBJ1-1; CDR3 length: 15; D gene: NA; V gene: TRBV10-2; CDR3 DNA: TGCGCCAGCAGTAACTTTCGGGACATGAACACTGAAGCTTTCTTT; CDR3 protein: CASSNFRDMNTEAFF
clone size: medium-sized; J gene: TRBJ2-3; CDR3 length: 14; D gene: NA; V gene: TRBV29-1; CDR3 DNA: TGCAGCGTTGAAGATCCGGGGGCCGGAGATACGCAGTATTTT; CDR3 protein: CSVEDPGAGDTQYF
clone size: NA; J gene: TRBJ2-7; CDR3 length: 14; D gene: NA; V gene: TRBV11-2; CDR3 DNA: TGTGCCAGCAGCTTACTCACAAACTCCTACGAGCAGTATTTC; CDR3 protein: CASSLLTNSYEQYF
clone size: NA; J gene: TRBJ2-1; CDR3 length: 14; D gene: NA; V gene: TRBV11-3; CDR3 DNA: TGTGCCAACAACACAACAGTGGGTGGGTATGAGCAGTTCTTC; CDR3 protein: CANNTTVGGYEQFF
clone size: NA; J gene: TRBJ1-1; CDR3 length: 15; D gene: NA; V gene: TRBV4-2; CDR3 DNA: TGTGCCAACAGCAAGCCACGGACTTCGGGCACTGAAGCTTTCTTT; CDR3 protein: CANSKPRTSGTEAFF
clone size: NA; J gene: TRBJ1-4; CDR3 length: 11; D gene: NA; V gene: TRBV30; CDR3 DNA: TGTGCCTGGAGTGTATGTGAAAAACTGTTTTTT; CDR3 protein: CAWSVCEKLFF
clone size: many; J gene: TRBJ1-1; CDR3 length: 13; D gene: NA; V gene: TRBV12-3/TRBV12-4; CDR3 DNA: TGTGCCAGCAGTGGGGGACAGAACACTGAAGCTTTCTTT; CDR3 protein: CASSGGQNTEAFF
clone size: NA; J gene: TRBJ2-2; CDR3 length: 16; D gene: NA; V gene: TRBV5-6; CDR3 DNA: TGTGACAGTAGCTTGGCCATGGCCGAGCCCCCCGGGGAGCTGTTTTTT; CDR3 protein: CDSSLAMAEPPGELFF
clone size: many; J gene: TRBJ1-2; CDR3 length: 12; D gene: NA; V gene: TRBV20-1; CDR3 DNA: TGCAGTGCTAGAGAGGTTAACTATGGCTACACCTTC; CDR3 protein: CSAREVNYGYTF
clone size: many; J gene: TRBJ2-2; CDR3 length: 15; D gene: TRBD1; V gene: TRBV28; CDR3 DNA: TGTGCCAGCAGTCGTACAACAGGGGCCACCGGGGAGCTGTTTTTT; CDR3 protein: CASSRTTGATGELFF
clone size: NA; J gene: TRBJ2-7; CDR3 length: 11; D gene: NA; V gene: TRBV29-1; CDR3 DNA: TGCAGGGCGGGATGGAGGTACGAGCAATACTTC; CDR3 protein: CRAGWRYEQYF
clone size: NA; J gene: TRBJ2-7; CDR3 length: 15; D gene: NA; V gene: TRBV6-2/TRBV6-3; CDR3 DNA: TGTGACAGCCTGTTGGCGGCGGGGCGAAGCTACGAGCAGTACTTC; CDR3 protein: CDSLLAAGRSYEQYF
clone size: NA; J gene: TRBJ2-2; CDR3 length: 14; D gene: TRBD2; V gene: TRBV10-2; CDR3 DNA: TGTGCCAGCAATCGGGAGGGCCGGGGCGGGGAGCCGTTTTTT; CDR3 protein: CASNREGRGGEPFF